This T cell receptor (beta chain) emerged from a study of identifying expanded T cells in peripheral blood. During the collection period, no donor immune events like infections were recorded. In its sample, this clone was seen once. Its matching antigen is unknown. Trimming took 7 bases from V and 3 from J, leaving 15 bases between them. Germline assignment: CDR1 MNHEY and CDR2 SVGAGI. This CDR3 contains 15 residues. Sequencing was performed with immunoSEQ multiplex PCR; in TCRdb, only in-frame clones are kept and a portion is missing. This table has about 90,000 clones, 88% appearing once. Study-level results: Across healthy donors, higher total template counts meant significantly greater approximately two-week count variance. Differentially abundant clones: roughly 1.2 between replicates, about 17 at roughly 13 days, under 25 at four.

The gene calls are TRBV6-5 and TRBJ2-2; a possible D gene is TRBD1 (7 bases). Sequencing input: blood. The receptor was isolated from a person aged 18-70 years in good health. The CDR3 sequence is CASKADRRDTGELFF. The CDR3 coding sequence is TGTGCCAGCAAAGCGGACAGGAGGGACACCGGGGAGCTGTTTTTT.